Listed below are T cell receptor beta chains from one sample, sequenced in a study of T-cell memory formation after mild COVID-19. From the 5' RACE reads, TCRdb called clonotypes with MiXCR, one entry per CDR3 protein. Of 400,000 or so distinct CDR3 sequences listed, 20% were seen once; the top ten hold around 8.4%. The sequencing input was PBMCs or a T cell subset sorted from them (not recorded which). These receptors were collected from an adult woman who had mild COVID-19 (a few samples of this study predate the infection). Cell type and time point are not known. Both conserved end residues are part of each CDR3. D genes are given only for firm matches. Some rows have no size entry. The others give once, few or many, or a class for an expanded clone.

>TRBJ2-3|-|few|TRBV18
TGTGCCAGCTCACCACCGGGGTCCGTGGGAGATACGCAGTATTTT
CASSPPGSVGDTQYF
>TRBJ2-1|-|few|TRBV9
TGTGCCAGCAGCGAAAGACTGGCCCCGTCAAATGAGCAGTTCTTC
CASSERLAPSNEQFF
>TRBJ2-1|TRBD1|few|TRBV7-2
TGTGCCAGCAGGTCCCTTGACAGGGCCCATGAGCAGTTCTTC
CASRSLDRAHEQFF
>TRBJ2-2|TRBD2|-|TRBV4-2
TGTGCCAGCAGCCATGGGGGACTAGCGGGAGAGGGGGAGCTGTTTTTT
CASSHGGLAGEGELFF
>TRBJ1-2|-|few|TRBV5-1
TGCGCCAGCAGCTTGGAAGGGATGCTCTATGGCTACACCTTC
CASSLEGMLYGYTF
>TRBJ2-4|-|-|TRBV18
TGTGCCAGCTCACCACTTAGCAGCTTAGCCAAAAACATTCAGTACTTC
CASSPLSSLAKNIQYF
>TRBJ2-5|TRBD2|many|TRBV18
TGTGCCAGCTCACCACCCCCTAGCGGGAGTGGGGAGACCCAGTACTTC
CASSPPPSGSGETQYF
>TRBJ2-5|-|few|TRBV12-3/TRBV12-4
TGTGCCAGCAGTTTGGCGCTTTATAGGTCCGGCGAGACCCAGTACTTC
CASSLALYRSGETQYF
>TRBJ1-2|TRBD1|-|TRBV6-5
TGTGCCAGCAGGCTTGTGGGACAGGGGAAGGGAGCGGGCTACACCTTC
CASRLVGQGKGAGYTF
>TRBJ1-5|-|many|TRBV11-2
TGTGCCAGCAGCTTGATGGGAAATCCTAGCAATCAGCCCCAGCATTTT
CASSLMGNPSNQPQHF
>TRBJ2-3|TRBD2|few|TRBV2
TGTGCCAGCTCCAGACAATTAGCGGGGTCGGCAGATACGCAGTATTTT
CASSRQLAGSADTQYF
>TRBJ1-1|-|many|TRBV28
TGTGCCAGCAGTTTGTTGCGGCAGGGACAAAACACTGAAGCTTTCTTT
CASSLLRQGQNTEAFF
>TRBJ2-7|-|-|TRBV20-1
TGCAGTGCTAGGGGGATTGGGGCAGGTTCTCTTTTC
CSARGIGAGSLF
>TRBJ1-5|-|-|TRBV7-2
TGTGCCAGCAGCTTAGGGGAGTTCGGCAATCAGCCCCAGCATTTT
CASSLGEFGNQPQHF
>TRBJ1-2|-|few|TRBV6-1
TGTGCCAGCAGTGTATGGGGGTATGGCTACACCTTC
CASSVWGYGYTF
>TRBJ2-7|TRBD1|-|TRBV10-3
TGTGCCACCCGGACAGGCTCATACGAGCAGTACTTC
CATRTGSYEQYF
>TRBJ2-1|TRBD2|-|TRBV4-2
TGTGCCAGCAGCCAAGACCCTAGCGGGGACTACAATGAGCAGTTCTTC
CASSQDPSGDYNEQFF
>TRBJ2-7|TRBD2|-|TRBV4-2
TGTGACAGCAGCCAGACCGGGACTAGCGCCTACGAGCAGTACTTC
CDSSQTGTSAYEQYF